This is a list of T cell receptor beta chains from one sample in a study of blood T cell repertoires in COVID-19. Sequenced by immunoSEQ multiplex PCR; TCRdb stores in-frame clones only, minus some. This table has 250,000 to 300,000 clones, approximately 82% appearing once. Input material: peripheral blood. The origin of the receptors is a woman aged 18-29 years with acute or convalescent COVID-19. Both conserved end residues are part of each CDR3. The order of the fields is J gene, clone size, V gene, D gene, CDR3 DNA, CDR3 protein. The D gene is left open where the match is weak. The size field is filled for only some rows; it gives once, few, many or a size class.

>TRBJ1-1|few|TRBV28|NA
TGTGCCAGCAGTTCTCCGACAGGGAACACTGAAGCTTTCTTT
CASSSPTGNTEAFF
>TRBJ2-1|NA|TRBV30|TRBD2
TGTGCCTGGAGTGAGAGTCTGGGTGGTAGCGGGAGCTACAATGAGCAGTTCTTC
CAWSESLGGSGSYNEQFF
>TRBJ2-3|NA|TRBV7-3|NA
TGTGCCAGCAGCTTCGGAGATACGCAGTATTTT
CASSFGDTQYF
>TRBJ2-7|NA|TRBV4-2|TRBD2
TGTGCCAGCAGCCAAGATACTAGCGGGAGCGGCGAGCAGTACTTC
CASSQDTSGSGEQYF
>TRBJ1-4|NA|TRBV7-9|NA
TGTGCCAGCAGCCCAGACGGGACAAGGGGTAATGAAAAACTGTTTTTT
CASSPDGTRGNEKLFF
>TRBJ2-4|NA|TRBV15|NA
TGTGCCACCAGCAGGCAGGGGACCGAGGTTCAGTACTTC
CATSRQGTEVQYF
>TRBJ1-1|NA|TRBV9|TRBD1
TGTGCCAGCAGCGTTAAACAGGGGGCACACCCACTTGAAGCTTTCTTT
CASSVKQGAHPLEAFF
>TRBJ1-5|NA|TRBV28|TRBD1
TGTGCCAGCAGCCCAGGGGGTAGCAATCAGCCCCAGCATTTT
CASSPGGSNQPQHF
>TRBJ2-7|NA|TRBV7-2|TRBD1
TGTGCCAGCAGCTTAGCGCTAATCCACCGGACAGGGGACTCCTACGAGCAGTACTTC
CASSLALIHRTGDSYEQYF
>TRBJ2-7|NA|TRBV10-3|NA
TGTGCCATCAGTGAGTTTACAGCGGCTGAACACTACGAGCAGTACTTC
CAISEFTAAEHYEQYF
>TRBJ2-3|NA|TRBV19|NA
TGTGCCAGTAGGGTCACAGTGAGCACAGATACGCAGTATTTT
CASRVTVSTDTQYF
>TRBJ1-1|NA|TRBV10-3|TRBD1
TGTGCCATCAGGTCCGGACAGGGCACTGAAGCTTTCTTT
CAIRSGQGTEAFF
>TRBJ2-6|NA|TRBV5-1|TRBD1
TGCGCCAGCAGCTTGACCGGGACAGGGTCTGGGGCCAACGTCCTGACTTTC
CASSLTGTGSGANVLTF
>TRBJ2-1|NA|TRBV7-2|TRBD2
TGTGCCAGCAGCTTGCGGGAGGGCTCGGGAGAGCAGTTCTTC
CASSLREGSGEQFF
>TRBJ1-3|NA|TRBV30|NA
TGTGCCTGGAGTGTGCAGGCTGGAAACACCATATATTTT
CAWSVQAGNTIYF
>TRBJ2-7|NA|TRBV6-5|NA
TGTGCCAGCAGCTCCGGGACACCTCACTACGAGCAGTACTTC
CASSSGTPHYEQYF
>TRBJ1-2|once|TRBV18|TRBD1
TGTGCCAGCTCATATGGGGGACAGGAGGGCTACACCTTC
CASSYGGQEGYTF
>TRBJ1-2|NA|TRBV5-1|TRBD1
TGCGCCAGCAGCTTGGCCGGGCAGGGGGTAGTAGACTATGGCTACACCTTC
CASSLAGQGVVDYGYTF
>TRBJ1-5|NA|TRBV6-1|NA
TGTGCCAGCAGTGCAAGCCGACAGTATAGCAATCAGCCCCAGCATTTT
CASSASRQYSNQPQHF
>TRBJ2-1|NA|TRBV24-1|NA
TGTGCCACCAGTGATTTGGCAGTTGAGCAGTTCTTC
CATSDLAVEQFF
>TRBJ2-6|NA|TRBV6-5|TRBD1
TGTGCCAGCAGTTCCGTACAGGGGCTCGGGGCCAACGTCCTGACTTTC
CASSSVQGLGANVLTF
>TRBJ2-3|NA|TRBV6-2/TRBV6-3|NA
TGTGCCAGCAGTCGAGAGGGCTCGGCTAGCTTTACGCAGTATTTT
CASSREGSASFTQYF
>TRBJ1-2|NA|TRBV30|NA
TGTGCCTGGAGCGCGGCCGCCTTCTATGGCTACACCTTC
CAWSAAAFYGYTF
>TRBJ2-1|NA|TRBV19|TRBD2
TGTGCCAGTAGTAAGGGGCTAGCGGGAGGGCCATATAATGAGCAGTTCTTC
CASSKGLAGGPYNEQFF
>TRBJ1-2|NA|TRBV19|NA
TGTGCCAGTAGTATTCAGGCTAACTATGGCTACACCTTC
CASSIQANYGYTF
>TRBJ1-5|NA|TRBV30|NA
TGTGCCTGGAGTGTCATGGGCCAGCCCCAGCATTTT
CAWSVMGQPQHF
>TRBJ1-6|once|TRBV6-5|NA
TGTGCCAGCAGTTACGCGCAGGCCGAAAAATCACCCCTCCACTTT
CASSYAQAEKSPLHF
>TRBJ1-2|few|TRBV19|TRBD1
TGTGCCAGTAGTATCTACCCTAATTCCAAGGGGGCGCGATGGTATGGCTACACCTTC
CASSIYPNSKGARWYGYTF
>TRBJ1-5|NA|TRBV19|NA
TGTGCCAGTAAAAGCCAGGGAACCCTCAATCAGCCCCAGCATTTT
CASKSQGTLNQPQHF
>TRBJ1-1|NA|TRBV6-1|NA
TGTGCCAGCAGTGAAAGGTCCGGGACTCCTATGAACACTGAAGCTTTCTTT
CASSERSGTPMNTEAFF
>TRBJ2-1|once|TRBV2|NA
TGTGCCAGCAGTGAAGCGGACTCTTTATACAATGAGCAGTTCTTC
CASSEADSLYNEQFF
>TRBJ2-6|NA|TRBV28|TRBD1
TGTGCCAGCAGCTACCCTAGTCCCGGGACAGGGTCAGGGGCCAACGTCCTGACTTTC
CASSYPSPGTGSGANVLTF
>TRBJ1-3|NA|TRBV5-1|NA
TGCGCCAGCAGCTTGGGGAAGCGGGGGGGAAACACCATATATTTT
CASSLGKRGGNTIYF
>TRBJ2-1|NA|TRBV6-5|NA
TGTGCCAGCAGTCTCTTTCGGGCTCCTCGGGGTGAGCAGTTCTTC
CASSLFRAPRGEQFF
>TRBJ2-1|NA|TRBV28|NA
TGTGCCAGCAGTCCAAGAGATACAAGCGGAACTTTAGCGAATGAGCAGTTCTTC
CASSPRDTSGTLANEQFF
>TRBJ2-3|NA|TRBV30|TRBD2
TGTGCCTGGATCTCCCGACTAGCGGGAGCAAAAGATACGCAGTATTTT
CAWISRLAGAKDTQYF
>TRBJ1-6|NA|TRBV30|NA
TGTGCCTACCAACAGGGATCGGATAATTCACCCCTCCACTTT
CAYQQGSDNSPLHF
>TRBJ1-1|NA|TRBV6-4|NA
TGTGCCAGCCATAAGCCCCGTCCGGGGGAGAACACTGAAGCTTTCTTT
CASHKPRPGENTEAFF
>TRBJ2-7|NA|TRBV2|TRBD2
TGTGCCAGCAGTTTCGGACTAGTCTACGAGCAGTACTTC
CASSFGLVYEQYF
>TRBJ2-1|NA|TRBV21-1|NA
TGTGCCAGCAGCAACGAGGAGATTGGGAGGTGGGTGTACAATGAGCAGTTCTTC
CASSNEEIGRWVYNEQFF
>TRBJ1-2|once|TRBV10-2|NA
TGCGCCAGCAGCAAGGACAGTCGCAAGTCTACCCCCGGCTACACCTTC
CASSKDSRKSTPGYTF
>TRBJ1-2|NA|TRBV9|NA
TGTGCCAGCAGCGTAGGGAGGGGTGGAAACTATGGCTACACCTTC
CASSVGRGGNYGYTF
>TRBJ2-7|NA|TRBV7-6|NA
TGTGCCAGCAGCTTGTACGGCTACGAGCAGTACTTC
CASSLYGYEQYF
>TRBJ2-6|once|TRBV18|NA
TGTGCCAGCTCACCGACAGTCAGTATTTTCTCTGGGGCCAACGTCCTGACTTTC
CASSPTVSIFSGANVLTF
>TRBJ1-1|NA|TRBV6-4|TRBD1
TGTGCCAGCAGTGCCGGGACAGCGAACACTGAAGCTTTCTTT
CASSAGTANTEAFF
>TRBJ1-3|NA|TRBV6-5|TRBD1
TGTGCCAGCAAAGATGACAGGGGAGAAAGAAACACCATATATTTT
CASKDDRGERNTIYF
>TRBJ1-2|NA|TRBV6-5|TRBD1
TGTGCCAGCAGTTACTCTTTGACAGGGCCTGACTATGGCTACACCTTC
CASSYSLTGPDYGYTF
>TRBJ1-2|NA|TRBV5-4|TRBD1
TGTGCCAGCAGCTTCATTATGGGACAGTACTATGGCTACACCTTC
CASSFIMGQYYGYTF
>TRBJ2-7|NA|TRBV13|TRBD2
TGTGCCAGCAGCCGACGGAGCGGGAGGGCCTTTGAGGACGAGCAGTACTTC
CASSRRSGRAFEDEQYF
>TRBJ1-1|NA|TRBV7-3|TRBD1
TGTGCCAGCAGCCAACAAGGGACAGGAACCATGAACACTGAAGCTTTCTTT
CASSQQGTGTMNTEAFF
>TRBJ1-4|NA|TRBV30|NA
TGTGCCTGGAGGGAACTTTCACGGGGGTGGAGTGAAAAACTGTTTTTT
CAWRELSRGWSEKLFF
>TRBJ2-3|NA|TRBV9|TRBD2
TGTGCCAGCAGTCGCGGTTTACTAGCGGGACGTGAAGATACGCAGTATTTT
CASSRGLLAGREDTQYF